This paragraph reports one TCR beta chain. The clone's antigen remains unknown. No base qualities exist here, and no much larger clone lies one base off it. The immunoSEQ Assay, a bias-controlled multiplex PCR, was used to amplify TCRbeta CDR3 regions from genomic DNA. Turning to the authors' computational methods: The number of nucleated cells in each sample was estimated by amplification of reference gene primers within the assay. To quantify the absolute abundance of each unique TCRbeta CDR3 rearrangement, sequence reads were collapsed and filtered. Productive Simpson clonality was computed per sample as the square root of Simpson's diversity index over productive rearrangements. Held by TCRdb, this immuneACCESS table contains in-frame sequences only and omits some clones. Under half of the omission traces to an unresolved V gene where checked; the cause of the rest is unknown. The V and J calls and the clone size are those of that table, but D and trimming were determined from the DNA. In this sample the table shows about 140,000 clones, about 90% of which occur a single time. The biggest ten clones account for approximately 10% of the sample.

Whole blood was collected in K2EDTA tubes by collaborating institutions according to the institutions' own protocols. For TCRbeta analysis, collaborators shipped samples as frozen whole blood, isolated PBMCs, or DNA extracted from either of those sample types. The data belong to a study of blood T cell repertoires in COVID-19 (dated by TCRdb to the early 2020s). With respect to the entire study: Samples from collaborators originated in the United States, Italy and Spain and spanned both the acute and convalescent phases of COVID-19. The material from the prospective study consisted of cDNA or gDNA derived from T cells, B-cell-depleted T cells, or PBMCs. Deeply sampled blood TCRbeta repertoires from subjects exposed to, actively infected with, or recovered from COVID-19 were included in the dataset. The repertoires were released in a freely available public database meant as a resource for research on the immune response to SARS-CoV-2. The samples were drawn from the first 160 participants of the ongoing ImmuneRACE study and from 950 to 1,500 subjects provided by 6 global collaborators. The sample metadata nearly always contained a de-identified subject ID, COVID-19 status, age in years and sex. HLA class I and class II types, where available, came from metadata supplied by the sample provider rather than from assay-based typing.

Study-wide conclusions, independent of this receptor: The amount of clinical and demographic metadata varied by source and participant and was provided uncurated.

The sample consisted of peripheral blood. The receptor comes from a woman of 80 years or more with acute or convalescent COVID-19.

The nucleotide sequence reads as follows: TGTGCCAGCAGCAGCTTGGGGGGGGGCAATCAGCCCCAGCATTTT. This sequence encodes CASSSLGGGNQPQHF. The rearranged chain carries TRBV6-5 and TRBJ1-5; a tentative D call is TRBD1 (5 bases match). Trimming at the junction amounts to 6 bases on V and 2 bases on J, and the germline ends lie 14 bases apart. The germline V gene supplies CDR1 MNHEY and CDR2 SVGAGI. The CDR3 holds 15 amino acids from the cysteine to the phenylalanine. Here the CDR3 DNA is all that survives: 45 bases in frame from base 1.